This T cell receptor beta chain was profiled in a study of cytotoxic CD8 clonotypes in ibrutinib-treated CLL. Study-wide context: Enrolment comprised some 10 relapsed/refractory and roughly 15 treatment-naive patients; fewer than 18 were IGHV unmutated. Once treatment had gone on for a median of roughly eleven months, range 6 to 36, response samples were drawn.

There are 12 residues in the CDR3. Germline CDR1 is SGHTA and CDR2 is FQGNSA. The V end was cut by 4 bases, the J end by 7 bases, with 8 bases between. Study-level results: Lymph node repertoires were not studied, and sampling times were unmatched. Once treatment began, public clonotypes, which were uncommon, contracted or stayed stable.

Concerning this clone: What it binds is not known.

Here immunoSEQ multiplex PCR was the method, and the copy in TCRdb shows in-frame clones only, minus some. The sample contains under 200,000 clones, about 80% of which appear only once. The sample here was PBMCs, taken after 24 months of ibrutinib treatment. The source of this sequence is a human donor with chronic lymphocytic leukemia. The genes are TRBV7-2 and TRBJ2-1; D remains unclear. CDR3 protein: CASSSSRNEQFF. The DNA of the CDR3 is TGTGCCAGCAGCTCTAGTAGGAATGAGCAGTTCTTC.